These T cell receptor beta chains were read from a single sample in a study of T cell responses to AZD1222 COVID-19 vaccine. The repertoire was sequenced with immunoSEQ multiplex PCR; TCRdb's copy has only in-frame clones and lacks some. The repertoire has approximately 80,000 clones, 90% of them found once; the top ten carry approximately 3.2%. The sequences come from peripheral blood, collected 28 days after the second AZD1222 dose. The receptors come from an adult who received the AZD1222 COVID-19 vaccine. The CDR3 runs from the conserved cysteine through the conserved F or W. A D gene is named only where the DNA matches it firmly. Expanded clones are given a class, and other clones once, few, many or no size at all.

NA TRBJ1-4 TRBD1 TRBV24-1 TGTGCCACCAGTGACCCGGGACAGGGAAGGGAAAAACTGTTTTTT CATSDPGQGREKLFF
NA TRBJ2-7 NA TRBV6-5 TGTGCCAGCAGTCCCCGGGACGTAGGACGCGAGCAGTACTTC CASSPRDVGREQYF
NA TRBJ2-7 NA TRBV18 TGTGCCAGCTCACCACTTGTTAACTACGAGCAGTACTTC CASSPLVNYEQYF
NA TRBJ1-6 NA TRBV5-1 TGCGCCAGCAGCTCGCCCGGGGCGTTCTCACCCCTCCACTTT CASSSPGAFSPLHF
NA TRBJ1-1 NA TRBV7-8 TGTGCCAGCAGCACGGGGGGGACCCGTGAAGCTTTCTTT CASSTGGTREAFF
NA TRBJ1-2 TRBD1 TRBV18 TGTGCCAGCTCACTACAGGGGGCGCGAGGTGGCTACACCTTC CASSLQGARGGYTF
NA TRBJ2-2 TRBD2 TRBV5-1 TGCGCCAGCAGCCCTGCTTTCAGGGCTAGCGGCACCGGGGAGCTGTTTTTT CASSPAFRASGTGELFF
NA TRBJ2-7 NA TRBV5-8 TGTGCCAGCAGCTTGGAAAGGGCGGAGCAGTACTTC CASSLERAEQYF
NA TRBJ2-2 NA TRBV11-3 TGTGCCAGCAGCCAGGGGTTGACCGGGGAGCTGTTTTTT CASSQGLTGELFF
NA TRBJ1-1 NA TRBV3-1/TRBV3-2 TGTGCCAGCAGCCGAGACCGGGACACGCGTTCTGAAGCTTTCTTT CASSRDRDTRSEAFF
NA TRBJ2-7 NA TRBV5-1 TGCGCCAGCAGCATTAGCCCGCGAAGCCGCGGGGCCTACGAGCAGTACTTC CASSISPRSRGAYEQYF
once TRBJ2-1 TRBD2 TRBV3-1/TRBV3-2 TGTGCCAGCAGCCCCCGGGGGGGCGGGGGGTACAATGAGCAGTTCTTC CASSPRGGGGYNEQFF
once TRBJ1-5 NA TRBV19 TGTGCCAGTAGTATAGCTGGGGGAGGCCAGCCCCAGCATTTT CASSIAGGGQPQHF
NA TRBJ1-5 TRBD1 TRBV5-1 TGCGCCAGCAGCTTGGCACCTACAGGGGGCGGTCAGCCCCAGCATTTT CASSLAPTGGGQPQHF
NA TRBJ1-3 NA TRBV27 TGTGCCAGCAGTTTACCTGGAAACACCATATATTTT CASSLPGNTIYF
NA TRBJ1-3 NA TRBV6-1 TGTGCCAGCAGTGAATGGTCTTATTCTGGAAACACCATATATTTT CASSEWSYSGNTIYF
once TRBJ2-1 TRBD1 TRBV11-3 TGTGCCAGCAGCGGGACAGGAGCTTACAATGAGCAGTTCTTC CASSGTGAYNEQFF
NA TRBJ2-3 TRBD2 TRBV2 TGTGCCAGCAGGGGAGATAGCGGGGGGGCAGATACGCAGTATTTT CASRGDSGGADTQYF
NA TRBJ1-2 NA TRBV19 TGTGCCAGTAGGGGGGACGTAGGCTACACCTTC CASRGDVGYTF
NA TRBJ2-7 NA TRBV7-2 TGTGCCAGCAGCTTAGCGCGTTCAGGGAGCTCCTACGAGCAGTACTTC CASSLARSGSSYEQYF
NA TRBJ1-2 NA TRBV29-1 TGCAGCGTTGGATTCGGGGCCAGTCTAGAAGGCTACACCTTC CSVGFGASLEGYTF
NA TRBJ2-3 NA TRBV18 TGTGCCAGCTCACCACCGGCATCGGGGGCCACAGATACGCAGTATTTT CASSPPASGATDTQYF
NA TRBJ1-4 NA TRBV29-1 TGCAGCGTCGAAGACAGCTACCATGAAAAACTGTTTTTT CSVEDSYHEKLFF
NA TRBJ2-1 TRBD2 TRBV5-4 TGTGCCAGCAGCTTGGGCGGGAGGGGTTACAATGAGCAGTTCTTC CASSLGGRGYNEQFF
NA TRBJ1-1 NA TRBV27 TGTGCCAGCAGTTCGGAGGTTTGGACTGAAGCTTTCTTT CASSSEVWTEAFF
NA TRBJ2-7 NA TRBV21-1 TGTGCCAGCAGCACCAGTCCGGGACAGGGCTACGAGCAGTACTTC CASSTSPGQGYEQYF
NA TRBJ2-7 NA TRBV6-5 TGTGCCAGCACCCCGGACCCGTCGAGTGAGCAGTACTTC CASTPDPSSEQYF
NA TRBJ1-2 NA TRBV18 TGTGCCAGCTCACCACCGGGCGGGCTCTATGGCTACACCTTC CASSPPGGLYGYTF
NA TRBJ1-1 NA TRBV23-1 TGCGCCAGCAGCCTACCTCGCCGGGGGGCGGGGACTGAAGCTTTCTTT CASSLPRRGAGTEAFF
NA TRBJ1-2 TRBD1 TRBV27 TGTGCCAGCAGTTTAAAAGGGACAGGGTCCCTATATGGCTACACCTTC CASSLKGTGSLYGYTF
NA TRBJ2-7 NA TRBV6-1 TGTGCCAGCAGTGAAGAGTTTCAAAGCTCCTACGAGCAGTACTTC CASSEEFQSSYEQYF
NA TRBJ2-1 NA TRBV3-1/TRBV3-2 TGTGCCAGCATGCCCCGCGGCAGTTCGCTTCATAATGAGCAGTTCTTC CASMPRGSSLHNEQFF
NA TRBJ2-3 TRBD2 TRBV6-5 TGTGCCAGCAGATCGCCGACTAGCGGTTATACGCAGTATTTT CASRSPTSGYTQYF
NA TRBJ2-2 NA TRBV6-5 TGTGCCAGCAGTTACTCGGGCGGGGAGCTGTTTTTT CASSYSGGELFF
NA TRBJ2-1 NA TRBV19 TGTGCCAGTACAGCCCAGGGTTTCGATGAGCAGTTCTTC CASTAQGFDEQFF
NA TRBJ2-3 NA TRBV9 TGTGCCAGCTCCGCACGCACAGATACGCAGTATTTT CASSARTDTQYF
NA TRBJ1-1 NA TRBV6-5 TGTGCCAGCATCAAGCGTCCAAACACTGAAGCTTTCTTT CASIKRPNTEAFF
NA TRBJ1-1 NA TRBV6-1 TGTGCCAGCAGTGATCTAGGCGTTCTTACCGGTTGGGGTGAAGCTTTCTTT CASSDLGVLTGWGEAFF
NA TRBJ1-5 TRBD1 TRBV27 TGTGCCAGCAGTATAAAACAGGGGCAGCCCCAGCATTTT CASSIKQGQPQHF
NA TRBJ2-1 NA TRBV27 TGTGCCAGCAGCCTACCCCCCGGGCCCGATCGCAATGAGCAGTTCTTC CASSLPPGPDRNEQFF
NA TRBJ1-6 TRBD1 TRBV5-4 TGTGCCAGCAGCTTGGTCGCAGGGGGCAGGCACGGCTCACCCCTCCACTTT CASSLVAGGRHGSPLHF
NA TRBJ1-4 NA TRBV19 TGTGCCAGTAGTATGGGCAGGTTAAATGAAAAACTGTTTTTT CASSMGRLNEKLFF
NA TRBJ1-1 TRBD1 TRBV10-3 TGTGCCATCAGTGAGGCGGTGACAGGGGCGAACACTGAAGCTTTCTTT CAISEAVTGANTEAFF
NA TRBJ2-1 NA TRBV3-1/TRBV3-2 TGTGCCAGCAGCCAAGCGGCGGGAAGGGGAAATGAGCAGTTCTTC CASSQAAGRGNEQFF
NA TRBJ1-1 NA TRBV29-1 TGCAGCGTTGAGGATACAGCCCCCGCGACTGAAGCTTTCTTT CSVEDTAPATEAFF
few TRBJ1-1 NA TRBV30 TGTGCCTGGAGTGTACGTTTCACTGAAGCTTTCTTT CAWSVRFTEAFF
NA TRBJ2-1 NA TRBV2 TGTGCCAGCAGCCGAGAGGCAGGGAGTGATGAGCAGTTCTTC CASSREAGSDEQFF
few TRBJ1-2 TRBD1 TRBV11-3 TGTGCCAGCAGCTTAGCTGGGACAGGGGGCGCTTTCCGCTATGGCTACACCTTC CASSLAGTGGAFRYGYTF
NA TRBJ1-1 NA TRBV9 TGTGCCAGCAGCGTAGCCTCCGGCCGCGACACTGAAGCTTTCTTT CASSVASGRDTEAFF
NA TRBJ2-3 NA TRBV30 TGTGCCTGGATGTCTGGGGGGGCTAGCACAGATACGCAGTATTTT CAWMSGGASTDTQYF
NA TRBJ2-5 TRBD2 TRBV24-1 TGTGCCACCAGTGGTGGACTAGCGGGAATTGAGACCCAGTACTTC CATSGGLAGIETQYF
NA TRBJ2-7 TRBD1 TRBV6-5 TGTGCCAGCAGTACGGACAGGGGCTCCTACGAGCAGTACTTC CASSTDRGSYEQYF
NA TRBJ1-4 NA TRBV20-1 TGCAGTGCTAGTCCGGCGCAAAAACTGTTTTTT CSASPAQKLFF
NA TRBJ2-7 NA TRBV5-6 TGTGCCAGCAGCTTGGAGCCATCAGGGCGCGAGCAGTACTTC CASSLEPSGREQYF
NA TRBJ2-2 NA TRBV4-1 TGCGCCAGCAGCTCCTCCCCGGGGGGCGTTATTCACGGGGAGCTGTTTTTT CASSSSPGGVIHGELFF
NA TRBJ2-4 NA TRBV6-1 TGTGCCAGCAGTGAATTTGGGGGCAGGGTGACCAAAAACATTCAGTACTTC CASSEFGGRVTKNIQYF
NA TRBJ2-3 TRBD2 TRBV11-2 TGTGCCAGCAGCCCAGGGACTAGCCATTCTGGCACAGATACGCAGTATTTT CASSPGTSHSGTDTQYF